This TCR beta chain was sequenced during a study of regulatory T cells in long-lasting Graves disease. The CDR3 consists of 14 residues. CDR1 is MNHEY and CDR2 is SMNVEV in the germline V gene (reference sequence). The J segment lost 7 bases and the V segment lost 4 bases, leaving 6 bases of the junction unmatched. Time point: persistent/refractory GD, antithyroid drugs over 5 years with positive TRAb. The TCR library used RNA extracted from PBMCs. Assembly of TCR beta libraries relied on iRepertoire HTBI primers together with Arm-PCR of CDR3 regions. TCRdb analysed the multiplex PCR reads with MiXCR anew, one entry per CDR3 protein. The sample lists 400,000 to 500,000 distinct CDR3 sequences; about 22% were seen once. This clonotype was counted many times.

Specimen: peripheral blood mononuclear cells (PBMCs), collected when the disease was refractory, from a patient treated with antithyroid drugs. This receptor was obtained from a female donor with Graves disease. The chain combines TRBV27 with TRBJ1-5, with 8 positions matching TRBD1. In nucleotides, the CDR3 is TGTGCCAGCAGTTCCCACGACAGGGGCCAGCCCCAGCATTTT. Amino acids: CASSSHDRGQPQHF.